Listed below are T cell receptor beta chains from one sample, sequenced in a study of regulatory T cells in long-lasting Graves disease. Each CDR3 protein is one row after TCRdb ran MiXCR on the multiplex PCR reads. The data hold a few hundred thousand distinct CDR3 sequences, with about 23% observed a single time. Here the sequenced sample was peripheral blood mononuclear cells (PBMCs), taken when the disease was refractory, from a patient treated with antithyroid drugs. These receptors all stem from a woman aged 40 to 49 with Graves disease. Both conserved end residues are part of each CDR3. Each record gives: J gene, clone size, D gene, CDR3 length, V gene, CDR3 DNA, CDR3 protein. D genes are given only for firm matches. Only part of the rows carry a size: once, few, many, or a class if the clone is expanded.

J: TRBJ2-5
size: many
D: .
length: 15
V: TRBV6-5
DNA: TGTGCCAGCAGTTTAGGAAGGGAGTACCAAGAGACCCAGTACTTC
CDR3: CASSLGREYQETQYF

J: TRBJ2-5
size: many
D: .
length: 13
V: TRBV12-3/TRBV12-4
DNA: TGTGCCAGCAGCAGTGGGTACCAAGAGACCCAGTACTTC
CDR3: CASSSGYQETQYF

J: TRBJ2-7
size: few
D: TRBD2
length: 15
V: TRBV3-1
DNA: TGTGCCAGCAGCCAAGATACTAGCGGAGTGAACGAGCAGTACTTC
CDR3: CASSQDTSGVNEQYF

J: TRBJ1-2
size: .
D: .
length: 15
V: TRBV19
DNA: TGTGCCAGTACCCCGCTGCGGAGTACTAACTATGGCTACACCTTC
CDR3: CASTPLRSTNYGYTF

J: TRBJ2-2
size: many
D: TRBD1
length: 17
V: TRBV12-5
DNA: TGTGCTAGTGGTTTGTCGAGAGGGGGCCATCCCACCGGGGAGCTGTTTTTT
CDR3: CASGLSRGGHPTGELFF

J: TRBJ2-7
size: many
D: .
length: 15
V: TRBV28
DNA: TGTGCCAGCAGGCCTCCGGGACTGAGCTCCTACGAGCAGTACTTC
CDR3: CASRPPGLSSYEQYF

J: TRBJ2-5
size: many
D: TRBD1
length: 14
V: TRBV15
DNA: TGTGCCACCAGCAGAGTCACAGCCCAGGGGGCCCAGTACTTC
CDR3: CATSRVTAQGAQYF

J: TRBJ2-7
size: many
D: TRBD2
length: 14
V: TRBV28
DNA: TGTGCCAGCAGTCGGTTACAGAGGACTAGAGAGCAGTACTTC
CDR3: CASSRLQRTREQYF

J: TRBJ2-5
size: many
D: .
length: 14
V: TRBV15
DNA: TGTGCCACCAGCCTAGGAGTAGGGACAGAGACCCAGTACTTC
CDR3: CATSLGVGTETQYF

J: TRBJ1-5
size: .
D: .
length: 16
V: TRBV24-1
DNA: TGTGCCACCATGAAAGACAGAATTAATAGCAATCAGCCCCAGCATTTT
CDR3: CATMKDRINSNQPQHF

J: TRBJ2-5
size: many
D: .
length: 14
V: TRBV20-1
DNA: TGCAGTGCTAGAGATGGAAATCCCCAAGAGACCCAGTACTTC
CDR3: CSARDGNPQETQYF

J: TRBJ2-7
size: few
D: .
length: 16
V: TRBV19
DNA: TGTGCCAGTAGTATAGTTGGGGGGCATCCGGCCTACGAGCAGTACTTC
CDR3: CASSIVGGHPAYEQYF

J: TRBJ2-3
size: .
D: TRBD1
length: 19
V: TRBV19
DNA: TGTGCCAGTAGACCCGGGACAGGGACACCAAATTACCGCACAGATACGCAGTATTTT
CDR3: CASRPGTGTPNYRTDTQYF

J: TRBJ1-2
size: many
D: .
length: 14
V: TRBV20-1
DNA: TGCAGTGCTAGAGGATGGCGAGGATGGTATGGCTACACCTTC
CDR3: CSARGWRGWYGYTF

J: TRBJ2-5
size: many
D: TRBD1
length: 16
V: TRBV11-2
DNA: TGTGCCAGCAGCTTGGGGCGGACAGGGTTCGGGGAGACCCAGTACTTC
CDR3: CASSLGRTGFGETQYF

J: TRBJ1-1
size: many
D: .
length: 13
V: TRBV12-3/TRBV12-4
DNA: TGTGCCAGCAGTATCGACAGGAACACTGAAGCTTTCTTT
CDR3: CASSIDRNTEAFF

J: TRBJ2-7
size: many
D: TRBD1
length: 15
V: TRBV10-3
DNA: TGTGCCATCAGTGATCCGGGACAGGGGATAAACGAGCAGTACTTC
CDR3: CAISDPGQGINEQYF

J: TRBJ1-2
size: .
D: .
length: 14
V: TRBV4-1
DNA: TGCGCCAGCAGCCAAGTCGGGGGGGCAGTCGGCTACACCTTC
CDR3: CASSQVGGAVGYTF

J: TRBJ2-1
size: .
D: .
length: 19
V: TRBV11-2
DNA: TGTGCCAGCAGCTTAGATCGGGTGGGCTACCTCGCGGACTACAATGAGCAGTTCTTC
CDR3: CASSLDRVGYLADYNEQFF

J: TRBJ2-7
size: .
D: TRBD1
length: 15
V: TRBV11-2
DNA: TGTGCCAGCAGTTACAGGGGGCACTCGACCCTAGAGCAGTACTTC
CDR3: CASSYRGHSTLEQYF

J: TRBJ2-7
size: .
D: TRBD1
length: 15
V: TRBV4-1
DNA: TGCGCCAGCAGCCAACTGGACAGGTGGGACTACGAGCAGTACTTC
CDR3: CASSQLDRWDYEQYF

J: TRBJ2-2
size: many
D: .
length: 13
V: TRBV24-1
DNA: TGTGCCACAGAGGAGCCGAACACCGGGGAGCTGTTTTTT
CDR3: CATEEPNTGELFF

J: TRBJ2-5
size: many
D: .
length: 13
V: TRBV2
DNA: TGTGCCAGCAGCACGGGACGTGGAGAGACCCAGTACTTC
CDR3: CASSTGRGETQYF

J: TRBJ1-5
size: many
D: .
length: 14
V: TRBV28
DNA: TGTGCCAGCAGTCGAATAAGTGTCAATCAGCCCCAGCATTTT
CDR3: CASSRISVNQPQHF

J: TRBJ2-2
size: many
D: .
length: 11
V: TRBV6-1
DNA: TGTGCCACCCGTATTGGCGGGGAGCTGTTTTTT
CDR3: CATRIGGELFF

J: TRBJ2-3
size: many
D: TRBD1
length: 13
V: TRBV28
DNA: TGTGCCAGCAGTCCACAGGGGCCAGATACGCAGTATTTT
CDR3: CASSPQGPDTQYF

J: TRBJ2-7
size: .
D: .
length: 13
V: TRBV5-1
DNA: TGCGCCAGCAGCCCCGACAGTTACTACGAGCAGTACTTC
CDR3: CASSPDSYYEQYF

J: TRBJ2-6
size: .
D: TRBD1
length: 18
V: TRBV6-1
DNA: TGTGCCAGCAATAGGAGAGGGACAGGGGGCTCTGGGGCCAACGTCCTGACTTTC
CDR3: CASNRRGTGGSGANVLTF

J: TRBJ2-7
size: .
D: .
length: 11
V: TRBV29-1
DNA: TGCAGCGCCTCTAGCGATATCGAGCAGTACTTC
CDR3: CSASSDIEQYF

J: TRBJ2-1
size: few
D: TRBD2
length: 18
V: TRBV2
DNA: TGTGCCAGCAGCAAGGCTAGCGGGAGAAATATTATTTACAATGAGCAGTTCTTC
CDR3: CASSKASGRNIIYNEQFF

J: TRBJ1-2
size: few
D: .
length: 14
V: TRBV20-1
DNA: TGCAGTGCTCCCGAGGCAGGCGACGGCTATGGCTACACCTTC
CDR3: CSAPEAGDGYGYTF